These 15 T cell receptor beta chains were sequenced from one sample in a study of T-cell reconstitution after alpha-beta-depleted transplantation in children. Unique molecular identifiers were incorporated into the prepared TCRbeta library. MiXCR, run by TCRdb on the PCR reads, gives a single entry per CDR3 protein. The sample has about a million distinct CDR3 sequences, 25% to 30% seen once. Material: PBMCs, mostly from graft donor cells, obtained 360 days after TCRalphabeta/CD19-depleted stem cell transplant. The receptors were sampled from a boy younger than two who had a stem cell transplant for SCID, so the T cells may come from the graft donor.

The genes are TRBV7-3 and TRBJ2-3; D gene unclear. The germline V gene has CDR1 SGHTA and CDR2 FQGTGA. The V end was cut by 5 bases, the J end by 0 bases, with 12 bases between. This CDR3 is 15 amino acids long. CDR3 sequence (DNA): TGTGCCAGCAGCCCCAAACCGACTAGCACAGATACGCAGTATTTT. Residues: CASSPKPTSTDTQYF. Based on the CDR3 plus reference TRBV7-3 and TRBJ2-3, the full variable domain is GAGVSQTPSNKVTEKGKYVELRCDPISGHTALYWYRQSLGQGPEFLIYFQGTGAADDSGLPNDRFFAVRPEGSVSTLKIQRTERGDSAVYLCASSPKPTSTDTQYFGPGTRLTVL.

This clonotype was detected a few times. The V call is TRBV7-9, the J call TRBJ2-6, with a tentative D call TRBD1 (5 bases). The V and J ends lost 5 bases and 1 base respectively, with 12 bases between them. Germline V gives CDR1 SEHNR, CDR2 FQNEAQ (reference sequence). The CDR3 length is 16 residues. The CDR3 nucleotides read TGTGCCAGCAGCCGGACAAAGGGATCTGGGGCCAACGTCCTGACTTTC. Protein product: CASSRTKGSGANVLTF.

The chain joins TRBV28 to TRBJ1-4; no definite D call. CDR3 length: 16 amino acids. Trimming pared 1 base from V and 8 bases from J, leaving 17 bases between. CDR1 and CDR2 (germline): MDHEN, SYDVKM. CDR3 loop: CASSLFRAGEGEKLFF. The CDR3, as DNA: TGTGCCAGCAGTTTATTTCGCGCCGGTGAGGGCGAAAAACTGTTTTTT.

This clonotype was found a few times. The chain joins TRBV27 to TRBJ2-5; the D is unclear. Trimming stripped 6 bases from V and 7 bases from J, with 15 bases between. The CDR3 totals 13 residues. CDR1 MNHEY and CDR2 SMNVEV come from the germline V gene (reference sequence). The CDR3 coding sequence is TGTGCCAGCAGCCTCAATCCCGCCCGGACCCAGTACTTC. This gives the protein CASSLNPARTQYF.

This rearrangement joins TRBV27 to TRBJ1-1; D is ambiguous. Looked up from germline, CDR1 is MNHEY and CDR2 is SMNVEV (reference sequence). V was clipped by 2 bases and J by 5 bases, with 15 bases between them. The CDR3 is made up of 15 amino acids. The CDR3 sequence is CASSLTPIPGTEAFF. In DNA form, the CDR3 reads TGTGCCAGCAGTTTAACCCCGATTCCGGGGACTGAAGCTTTCTTT.

This clonotype was counted between two and nine times. The chain has TRBV12-3 or TRBV12-4 and TRBJ2-3, with 13 bases lining up with TRBD2. V trimming: 5 bases; J trimming: 5 bases; junction bases outside the gene matches: 10. This CDR3 has 17 amino acids. CDR3 DNA sequence: TGTGCCAGCAGTCAAATTCCGGGACTAGCGGGGTTAGATACGCAGTATTTT. Encoded protein: CASSQIPGLAGLDTQYF.

The J gene is TRBJ2-4, the V gene TRBV5-1, with D perhaps given as TRBD1 or TRBD2 (5 bases each). CDR1 is SGHRS and CDR2 is YFSETQ in the germline V gene. CDR3 size: 14 residues. Trimming took 1 base from V and 8 from J, leaving 13 bases between them. DNA for the CDR3: TGCGCCAGCAGCTTGACCCTTCTGGGGGACATTCAGTACTTC. It specifies CASSLTLLGDIQYF.

For this clonotype: The junction departs from the called germline gene at one end, perhaps through a read error. V usage is TRBV28 and J usage is TRBJ2-5; no reliable D call. The CDR3 sequence is 12 residues long. Germline loops: CDR1 MDHEN, CDR2 SYDVKM. This CDR3 is CASSLISETRDF. For the CDR3, the DNA is TGTGCCAGCAGTTTAATTTCGGAGACCCGGGACTTC.

The rearrangement uses TRBV20-1 and TRBJ2-2; the D is unclear. Trimming stripped 1 base from V and 2 bases from J, with 11 bases between. The germline CDR1 and CDR2 sequences are DFQATT and SNEGSKA (reference sequence). The CDR3 is 15 amino acids. CDR3 residues: CSARVQEKNTGELFF. The DNA of the CDR3 is TGCAGTGCTAGAGTTCAAGAGAAAAACACCGGGGAGCTGTTTTTT.

The chain uses TRBV18 and TRBJ2-3, with D tentatively TRBD1 (6 bases). CDR1 and CDR2 (germline): KGHSH, LQKENI. The CDR3 is made up of 16 amino acids. The germline V and J ends were trimmed by 3 bases and 0 bases, with 13 bases remaining between them. The CDR3 bases are TGTGCCAGCTCACCCTTGGGACACTCGAGCACAGATACGCAGTATTTT. Translated: CASSPLGHSSTDTQYF.

This clonotype was seen only a few times. The chain employs TRBV3-1 and TRBJ2-5; D unclear. This CDR3 is 13 amino acids long. The V end was cut by 2 bases, the J end by 1 base, with 5 bases between. Germline V gene data show CDR1 as LGHDT and CDR2 as YNNKEL (reference sequence). The CDR3 DNA follows: TGTGCCAGCAGCCAACCGACCCAAGAGACCCAGTACTTC. This codes for CASSQPTQETQYF.

There are many counts of this clonotype. The rearrangement links TRBV5-1 to TRBJ2-4; D may be TRBD1 (6 bases). This CDR3 has 14 residues. The germline V gene encodes CDR1 SGHRS and CDR2 YFSETQ. The V and J ends lost 3 bases and 8 bases respectively, with 15 bases between them. DNA for the CDR3: TGCGCCAGCAGCTCAGGGACAAATCGGGACATTCAGTACTTC. This encodes CASSSGTNRDIQYF.

The genes are TRBV7-6 and TRBJ1-4; no reliable D call. Trimming pared 6 bases from V and 3 bases from J, leaving 14 bases between. From germline, CDR1 is SGHVS and CDR2 FNYEAQ. This CDR3 contains 15 residues. The CDR3 DNA reads as TGTGCCAGCAGTTCCGAGGGTTTGGCTAATGAAAAACTGTTTTTT. Translated: CASSSEGLANEKLFF.

The chain links TRBV20-1 to TRBJ2-3; perhaps TRBD2 as D (6 bases). Germline V gene lookup returns CDR1 DFQATT and CDR2 SNEGSKA (reference sequence). CDR3 length equals 14 residues. The V gene lost 5 bases and the J gene lost 6 bases, with 18 bases spanning the gap. CDR3 loop: CSAPVRGARDTQYF. CDR3 DNA sequence: TGCAGTGCTCCCGTACGCGGGGCCAGGGATACGCAGTATTTT.

The gene calls are TRBV5-1 and TRBJ2-3, with D perhaps TRBD1 (6 bases). V was clipped by 4 bases and J by 3 bases, with 21 bases between them. CDR1 is SGHRS and CDR2 is YFSETQ in the germline V gene. The CDR3 consists of 17 residues. CDR3 nucleotides: TGCGCCAGCAGCCTACTTCCGACAGGTCTCAATACAGATACGCAGTATTTT. This gives the protein CASSLLPTGLNTDTQYF. The full variable domain, in which reference TRBV5-1 and TRBJ2-3 provide the parts outside the CDR3, is KAGVTQTPRYLIKTRGQQVTLSCSPISGHRSVSWYQQTPGQGLQFLFEYFSETQRNKGNFPGRFSGRQFSNSRSEMNVSTLELGDSALYLCASSLLPTGLNTDTQYFGPGTRLTVL.